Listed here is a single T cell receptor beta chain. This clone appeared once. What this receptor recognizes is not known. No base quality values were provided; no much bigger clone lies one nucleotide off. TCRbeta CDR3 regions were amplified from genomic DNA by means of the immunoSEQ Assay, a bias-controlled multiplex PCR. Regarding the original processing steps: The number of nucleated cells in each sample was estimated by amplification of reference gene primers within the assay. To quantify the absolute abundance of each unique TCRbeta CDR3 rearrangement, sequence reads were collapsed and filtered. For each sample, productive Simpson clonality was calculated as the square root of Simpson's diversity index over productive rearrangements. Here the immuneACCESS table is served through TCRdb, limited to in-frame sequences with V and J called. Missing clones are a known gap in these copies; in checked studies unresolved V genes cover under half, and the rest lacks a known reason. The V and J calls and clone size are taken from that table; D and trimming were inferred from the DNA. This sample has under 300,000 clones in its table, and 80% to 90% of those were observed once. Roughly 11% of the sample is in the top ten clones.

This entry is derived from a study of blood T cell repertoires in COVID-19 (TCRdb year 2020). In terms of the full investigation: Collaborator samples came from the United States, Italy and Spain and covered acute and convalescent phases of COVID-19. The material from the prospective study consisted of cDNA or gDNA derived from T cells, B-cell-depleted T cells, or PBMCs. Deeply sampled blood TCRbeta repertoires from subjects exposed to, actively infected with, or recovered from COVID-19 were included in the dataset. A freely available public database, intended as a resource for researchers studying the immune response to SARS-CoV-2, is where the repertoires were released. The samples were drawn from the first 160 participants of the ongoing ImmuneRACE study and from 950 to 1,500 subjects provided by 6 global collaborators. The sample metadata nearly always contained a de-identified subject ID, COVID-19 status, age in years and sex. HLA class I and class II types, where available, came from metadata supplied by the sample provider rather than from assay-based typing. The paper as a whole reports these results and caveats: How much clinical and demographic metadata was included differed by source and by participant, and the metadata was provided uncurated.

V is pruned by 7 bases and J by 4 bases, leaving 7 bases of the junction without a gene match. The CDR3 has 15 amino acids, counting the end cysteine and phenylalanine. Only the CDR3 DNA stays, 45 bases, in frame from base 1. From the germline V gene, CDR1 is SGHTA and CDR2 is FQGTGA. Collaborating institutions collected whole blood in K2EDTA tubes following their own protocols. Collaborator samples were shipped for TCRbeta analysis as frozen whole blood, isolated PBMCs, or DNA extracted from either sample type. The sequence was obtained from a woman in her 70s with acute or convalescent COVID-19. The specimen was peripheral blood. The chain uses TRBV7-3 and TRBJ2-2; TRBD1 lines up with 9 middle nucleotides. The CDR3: CASKQGAFSTGELFF. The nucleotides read TGTGCCAGCAAACAGGGGGCGTTCTCCACCGGGGAGCTGTTTTTT.